These 20 T cell receptor beta chains originate from one sample sequenced in a study of T cell responses to AZD1222 COVID-19 vaccine. Generated by immunoSEQ multiplex PCR, the TCRdb table keeps only in-frame clones and is missing some. The sample contains some 120,000 clones, roughly nine tenths of which appear only once. This specimen consisted of peripheral blood, obtained on day 0 of AZD1222 vaccination. Receptors were obtained from an adult in good health.

The CDR3 here is CASGLGSGKNEQFF. The CDR3 DNA reads as TGTGCTAGTGGTTTGGGTAGCGGGAAAAATGAGCAGTTCTTC. The chain has TRBV12-5 and TRBJ2-1; 8 nucleotides agree with TRBD2. This CDR3 is built from 14 residues. V gave up 1 base and J gave up 7 bases; unmatched junction bases: 3. The germline V gene has CDR1 LGHNT and CDR2 FRNRAP.

This clone is medium-sized by share. This CDR3 is CASSPIGDRGPSPAYEQYF. The DNA for the CDR3 is TGTGCCAGCAGCCCCATTGGGGACAGGGGGCCCTCCCCCGCCTACGAGCAGTACTTC. The chain recombines TRBV7-9 with TRBJ2-7; TRBD1 aligns across 12 bases. Germline lookup yields CDR1 SEHNR and CDR2 FQNEAQ (reference sequence). The CDR3 is 19 amino acids. The V and J ends lost 5 bases and 2 bases, in that order; junction bases with no gene match: 16.

The rearrangement uses TRBV27 and TRBJ2-2; D uncertain. The CDR3 is 14 amino acids. In germline, CDR1 is MNHEY, CDR2 SMNVEV (reference sequence). V lost 3 bases to trimming and J lost 4 bases, with 9 bases between them. The CDR3 here is CASSFGPITGELFF. The CDR3 DNA is TGTGCCAGCAGTTTTGGGCCGATCACCGGGGAGCTGTTTTTT.

The chain is built from TRBV6-2 or TRBV6-3 and TRBJ2-1, with TRBD2 matching 8 bases. The CDR3 sequence is 15 residues long. CDR1 is MNHEY and CDR2 is SVGEGT in the germline V gene. Germline trimming cut 5 bases from V and 3 bases from J; bases unmatched to any gene: 6. CDR3 region: CASSRAGTSYNEQFF. CDR3 nucleotides: TGTGCCAGCAGTAGGGCCGGGACTAGCTACAATGAGCAGTTCTTC.

V is TRBV30 and J is TRBJ2-1; 10 bases fit TRBD2. The length of the CDR3 is 13 residues. Germline CDR1 GTSNPN, CDR2 SVGIG (reference sequence). V was pared by 4 bases and J by 6 bases, with 3 bases of the junction left unmatched. The CDR3 loop reads CAWTSGSLNEQFF. The CDR3 DNA reads TGTGCCTGGACTAGCGGGAGCCTCAATGAGCAGTTCTTC.

This clone was detected a few times. The genes are TRBV28 and TRBJ2-5; TRBD2 might be the D (7 bases). This CDR3 is 16 amino acids long. V was pared by 2 bases and J by 1 base, with 14 bases between. Germline assignment: CDR1 MDHEN and CDR2 SYDVKM. Written as DNA, the CDR3 is TGTGCCAGCAGTTTACGGGGGGCGCTCCTCCAAGAGACCCAGTACTTC. It encodes CASSLRGALLQETQYF.

This chain uses TRBV4-2 with TRBJ2-6; maybe TRBD2 (6 bases). The V and J ends lost 0 bases and 4 bases respectively, with 10 bases between them. The germline gives CDR1 LGHNA, CDR2 YNFKEQ. The CDR3 is 16 residues long. In DNA form, the CDR3 reads TGTGCCAGCAGCCAAGAGGGCGGGACCGGGGCCAACGTCCTGACTTTC. Its translation is CASSQEGGTGANVLTF.

The chain recombines TRBV7-9 with TRBJ1-2; D gene ambiguous. The V end was cut by 1 base, the J end by 7 bases, with 10 bases between. The CDR3 spans 13 residues. Germline CDR1 and CDR2: SEHNR and FQNEAQ (reference sequence). CDR3 nucleotide sequence: TGTGCCAGCAGCTTAGACGGCTCACGTGGCTACACCTTC. Translated, it gives CASSLDGSRGYTF.

The table lists this clone with a count of one. As DNA, the CDR3 is TGTGCCAGCAGCCCGCCCGGGGGTCGCTCCTACGAGCAGTACTTC. Translating gives CASSPPGGRSYEQYF. The genes are TRBV9 and TRBJ2-7; maybe TRBD2 (6 bases). The CDR3 has 15 amino acids. V was trimmed by 4 bases and J by 0 bases, leaving 14 bases between them. CDR1 is SGDLS, CDR2 YYNGEE, per germline.

J is TRBJ1-1 and V is TRBV5-4; the match to TRBD1 covers 7 bases. Trimming at V came to 0 bases and at J to 5 bases, leaving 7 bases not matched to a gene. Germline V lookup: CDR1 SGHNT, CDR2 YYREEE (reference sequence). The CDR3 extends over 15 amino acids. The CDR3 sequence: CASSLDQGGGTEAFF. CDR3 DNA: TGTGCCAGCAGCTTGGATCAGGGGGGAGGTACTGAAGCTTTCTTT.

The chain employs TRBV6-1 and TRBJ2-1, with 7 bases identical to TRBD2. Germline V CDR1 and CDR2: MNHNS, SASEGT. Trimming at V came to 3 bases and at J to 4 bases, leaving 6 bases not matched to a gene. The CDR3 has 15 residues. The CDR3 here is CASSDGTNFYNEQFF. In nucleotides, the CDR3 is TGTGCCAGCAGTGACGGGACTAATTTTTACAATGAGCAGTTCTTC.

The chain is built from TRBV11-2 and TRBJ2-7; D gene unclear. The CDR3 sequence is 13 residues long. Trimming took off 5 bases at V and 4 bases at J, with 12 bases between the two ends. Germline V gives CDR1 SGHAT, CDR2 FQNNGV. The CDR3 DNA reads TGTGCCAGCAGCACGGGCGTGGAATACGAGCAGTACTTC. Its protein product is CASSTGVEYEQYF.

The V gene is TRBV18, the J gene TRBJ2-2, with D unresolved. The V gene's germline CDR1 is KGHSH and CDR2 LQKENI. Trimming took off 0 bases at V and 4 bases at J, with 6 bases between the two ends. This CDR3 is built from 14 residues. The CDR3 nucleotides are TGTGCCAGCTCACCACCGGCGGCCACCGGGGAGCTGTTTTTT. Its translation: CASSPPAATGELFF.

V gene TRBV12-3 or TRBV12-4 combines with J gene TRBJ1-6; 9 bases fit TRBD1. This CDR3 has 13 amino acids. V lost 4 bases, J lost 11 bases, and 3 bases stayed unmatched. For the CDR3, the DNA is TGTGCCAGCAGTTCCCGACAGGGGGCACCCCTCCACTTT. Its protein product is CASSSRQGAPLHF.

The DNA for the CDR3 is TGTGCCAGCAGCGTAGCTCAGGGCCTGGGGCCCCAGCATTTT. Translating it yields CASSVAQGLGPQHF. The rearrangement joins TRBV9 to TRBJ1-5; D may be TRBD1 (5 bases). Trimming left V 0 bases short and J 9 bases short, with 13 bases between. The CDR3 length is 14 residues. The V gene's germline CDR1 is SGDLS and CDR2 YYNGEE.

The chain is built from TRBV11-3 and TRBJ1-2; D is unclear. The CDR3 sequence is 14 residues long. Trimming pared 5 bases from V and 6 bases from J, leaving 16 bases between. Looked up from germline, CDR1 is SGHNT and CDR2 is YENEEA. CDR3 nucleotide sequence: TGTGCCAGCAGCAGAGGACGGCCCGGTAATGGCTACACCTTC. It yields the protein CASSRGRPGNGYTF.

The V call is TRBV12-3 or TRBV12-4, the J call TRBJ1-4; no clear D gene. The CDR3 has 12 residues. V shed 6 bases and J shed 4 bases, with 6 bases lying between them. The DNA for the CDR3 is TGTGCCAGCAGCCGCCGTAATGAAAAACTGTTTTTT. It yields the protein CASSRRNEKLFF.

This chain joins TRBV6-5 and TRBJ1-3; the D is unclear. Per germline, CDR1 MNHEY and CDR2 SVGAGI. The V gene lost 8 bases and the J gene lost 0 bases, with 8 bases spanning the gap. The CDR3 consists of 13 residues. CDR3 DNA: TGTGCCAGCGGCGCCAACTCTGGAAACACCATATATTTT. Protein sequence: CASGANSGNTIYF.

The chain has TRBV11-2 and TRBJ1-2; 7 nucleotides match TRBD1. The ends lost 1 base at V and 1 base at J; junction bases unmatched: 3. In germline, CDR1 is SGHAT, CDR2 FQNNGV. The CDR3 is 15 amino acids. CDR3: CASSLGGQFNYGYTF. The CDR3 DNA is TGTGCCAGCAGCTTAGGGGGACAGTTTAACTATGGCTACACCTTC.

V is TRBV5-1 and J is TRBJ1-5, with D possibly being TRBD1 (6 bases). Per germline, CDR1 SGHRS and CDR2 YFSETQ. V dropped 4 bases and J dropped 6 bases, with 14 bases sitting between them. The length of the CDR3 is 14 residues. The CDR3 here is CASSEDSTGQPQHF. In DNA, the CDR3 is TGCGCCAGCAGCGAGGACAGTACTGGTCAGCCCCAGCATTTT.